A single sample is the source of the 21 T cell receptor beta chains below, sequenced in a study of CD8+ T cells in alopecia areata (dated by TCRdb to between 2017 and 2018). The sample's treatment or condition label is to be understood as: oral pan-JAK inhibitor, 5-10 mg twice daily. Library preparation employed the immunoSEQ multiplex PCR assay. RNA was extracted from all samples and reverse transcribed into cDNA as template for TCR sequencing. TCRdb took this table from immuneACCESS and kept in-frame rearrangements with V and J called. Such tables lack part of the clones; where checked against another copy, unresolved V genes explain under half of the gap, and the rest is unexplained. This sample comprises 180,000 or so clones, 40% to 55% of them detected only once. The ten largest clones represent 10% of the sample. Sequenced here: CD8+ T cells sorted from blood, sampled around week 53, from a patient treated with tofacitinib. The receptors come from a human donor with alopecia areata.

The chain recombines TRBV5-6 with TRBJ1-5, with TRBD1 matching over 9 bases. CDR1 SGHDT and CDR2 YYEEEE come from the germline V gene. Losses at the gene ends were 0 bases for V and 4 bases for J; bases not matched to a gene: 2. The CDR3 is 15 residues long. The CDR3 sequence is CASSLEGQGNQPQHF. The DNA of the CDR3 is TGTGCCAGCAGCTTGGAAGGACAGGGGAATCAGCCCCAGCATTTT.

V gene TRBV7-2 combines with J gene TRBJ2-2; no clear D. With 5 bases removed from V and 1 base from J, the gap between germline ends came to 5 bases. Germline V gene lookup returns CDR1 SGHTA and CDR2 FQGNSA. This CDR3 is built from 13 residues. The CDR3 reads CASSPQNTGELFF. The CDR3 DNA reads as TGTGCCAGCAGCCCGCAGAACACCGGGGAGCTGTTTTTT.

The rearrangement joins TRBV5-6 to TRBJ1-2; D remains unclear. Per germline, CDR1 SGHDT and CDR2 YYEEEE. This CDR3 comprises 13 residues. Trimming stripped 0 bases from V and 2 bases from J, with 5 bases between. DNA of the CDR3: TGTGCCAGCAGCTTGGGAGGGAACTATGGCTACACCTTC. Protein sequence: CASSLGGNYGYTF.

V and J are TRBV27 and TRBJ2-7; D ambiguous. The CDR3 is made up of 14 amino acids. Trimming pared 5 bases from V and 4 bases from J, leaving 15 bases between. Germline V gene sequence: CDR1 MNHEY, CDR2 SMNVEV (reference sequence). The CDR3 loop reads CASSDGSPRYEQYF. The CDR3 coding sequence is TGTGCCAGCAGTGACGGCAGCCCCAGGTACGAGCAGTACTTC.

About this clone: The same CDR3 is also encoded by other DNA sequences in this sample. The chain recombines TRBV7-9 with TRBJ2-3; D unclear. With 3 bases removed from V and 3 bases from J, the gap between germline ends came to 4 bases. In germline, CDR1 is SEHNR, CDR2 FQNEAQ (reference sequence). This CDR3 is built from 12 residues. The CDR3 sequence is CASSLGTDTQYF. The CDR3 region has the DNA TGTGCCAGCAGCTTGGGGACAGATACGCAGTATTTT.

This rearrangement joins TRBV29-1 to TRBJ1-4; weak D call: TRBD1 (5 bases). Germline CDR1 is SQVTM and CDR2 is ANQGSEA. Deletions cut 3 bases from V and 8 bases from J, with 10 bases between. The CDR3 is made up of 12 amino acids. In DNA, the CDR3 is TGCAGCGTTGACACAGGTGGAGAAAAACTGTTTTTT. It encodes CSVDTGGEKLFF.

V usage is TRBV6-5 and J usage is TRBJ1-1, with no clear D. The CDR3 has 15 amino acids. Germline lookup yields CDR1 MNHEY and CDR2 SVGAGI. Between the trimmed V and J ends, which lost 0 bases and 1 base, there was a span of 9 bases. CDR3 protein: CASSYSIDQNTEAFF. In DNA form, the CDR3 reads TGTGCCAGCAGTTACTCGATAGACCAGAACACTGAAGCTTTCTTT.

This clone was recorded once. V and J are TRBV27 and TRBJ2-7; 9 bases align to TRBD1. CDR3 length: 15 residues. Germline V gene sequence: CDR1 MNHEY, CDR2 SMNVEV (reference sequence). V dropped 5 bases and J dropped 4; count of bases not matched to a gene: 9. CDR3 sequence: CASSIPGTGIYEQYF. The CDR3 nucleotides are TGTGCCAGCAGTATCCCCGGGACAGGGATTTACGAGCAGTACTTC.

Only a few counts were recorded for this clone. The chain is built from TRBV6-5 and TRBJ1-2; 8 bases are shared with TRBD1. CDR1 is MNHEY, CDR2 SVGAGI, per germline. V gave up 4 bases and J gave up 3 bases; unmatched junction bases: 1. The CDR3 totals 13 residues. The CDR3 protein is CASSSQGDYGYTF. The DNA for the CDR3 is TGTGCCAGCAGTTCACAGGGGGACTATGGCTACACCTTC.

This chain links TRBV2 with TRBJ1-1; maybe TRBD1 (6 bases). Germline V gene sequence: CDR1 SNHLY, CDR2 FYNNEI. V dropped 6 bases and J dropped 0 bases, with 20 bases sitting between them. The CDR3 has 17 amino acids. CDR3 amino acids: CASSGTAGESMNTEAFF. The DNA of the CDR3 is TGTGCCAGCAGCGGGACTGCAGGGGAATCCATGAACACTGAAGCTTTCTTT.

As to this clone: The sample contains more than one DNA sequence encoding this CDR3. The V gene is TRBV5-4, the J gene TRBJ2-7; no clear D gene. Germline lookup yields CDR1 SGHNT and CDR2 YYREEE (reference sequence). V was trimmed by 0 bases and J by 3 bases, leaving 4 bases between them. This CDR3 has 12 amino acids. CDR3 sequence reads: CASSLGGYEQYF. CDR3 nucleotide sequence: TGTGCCAGCAGCTTGGGGGGCTACGAGCAGTACTTC.

Only a few counts were recorded for this clone. The chain uses TRBV29-1 and TRBJ2-2; tentative D call: TRBD2 (5 bases). This CDR3 contains 13 residues. The germline V gene has CDR1 SQVTM and CDR2 ANQGSEA. The V and J ends lost 5 bases and 4 bases respectively, with 11 bases between them. In DNA, the CDR3 is TGCAGCGTTACGGGGATGAGCACCGGGGAGCTGTTTTTT. This codes for CSVTGMSTGELFF.

V gene TRBV27 combines with J gene TRBJ2-7; D gene unclear. This CDR3 has 14 amino acids. V gave up 2 bases and J gave up 1 base, with 9 bases separating them. Germline assignment: CDR1 MNHEY and CDR2 SMNVEV (reference sequence). The CDR3 DNA sequence: TGTGCCAGCAGTTTACTCCCCCAGTCCTACGAGCAGTACTTC. It translates to CASSLLPQSYEQYF.

The sample holds a few counts of this clone. The genes are TRBV10-3 and TRBJ2-7; 7 bases are a match to TRBD1. The ends lost 3 bases at V and 6 bases at J; junction bases unmatched: 11. Per the germline V gene, CDR1 is ENHRY and CDR2 is SYGVKD. The CDR3 length is 15 residues. CDR3 nucleotide sequence: TGTGCCATCAGTGATCCGACAGGGATGATGACCGAGCAGTACTTC. It codes for CAISDPTGMMTEQYF.

This rearrangement joins TRBV27 to TRBJ2-7, with 7 positions matching TRBD2. The CDR3 runs 14 residues. Germline CDR1 and CDR2: MNHEY and SMNVEV (reference sequence). Germline trimming cut 6 bases from V and 1 base from J; bases unmatched to any gene: 6. The CDR3 DNA follows: TGTGCCAGCAGCCCTGGGAGGGGATCCTACGAGCAGTACTTC. Translation gives CASSPGRGSYEQYF.

The J gene is TRBJ2-3, the V gene TRBV11-2; the D gene is possibly TRBD2 (6 bases). Trimming removed 1 base at V and 10 bases at J, with 12 bases between. The CDR3 totals 13 residues. CDR1 and CDR2 (germline): SGHAT, FQNNGV. CDR3: CASSLGGRGSQYF. The DNA for the CDR3 is TGTGCCAGCAGCTTAGGTGGGCGGGGATCGCAGTATTTT.

The J gene is TRBJ2-2, the V gene TRBV7-9; a possible D gene is TRBD1 (5 bases). The CDR3 is 15 amino acids. Deletions cut 1 base from V and 2 bases from J, with 8 bases between. Germline assignment: CDR1 SEHNR and CDR2 FQNEAQ (reference sequence). The CDR3 coding sequence is TGTGCCAGCAGCTTAGAATGGGGCAACACCGGGGAGCTGTTTTTT. The encoded protein is CASSLEWGNTGELFF.

The chain employs TRBV6-5 and TRBJ2-2; D unclear. The CDR3 is made up of 14 amino acids. Germline V gene data show CDR1 as MNHEY and CDR2 as SVGAGI. V lost 2 bases and J 2 bases, leaving 6 bases between the germline ends. CDR3 amino acids: CASSYTENTGELFF. The CDR3 bases are TGTGCCAGCAGTTACACAGAAAACACCGGGGAGCTGTTTTTT.

This clone was counted a single time. The rearrangement links TRBV10-3 to TRBJ1-6, with D unclear. Looked up from germline, CDR1 is ENHRY and CDR2 is SYGVKD. The CDR3 is 16 amino acids. Between the trimmed V and J ends, which lost 0 bases and 6 bases, there was a span of 12 bases. The CDR3 is CAISESTQRVNSPLHF. The CDR3 region has the DNA TGTGCCATCAGTGAGTCGACTCAGCGCGTTAATTCACCCCTCCACTTT.

The chain joins TRBV2 to TRBJ2-2; tentative D call: TRBD1 (7 bases). Germline V lookup: CDR1 SNHLY, CDR2 FYNNEI. V shed 7 bases and J shed 0 bases, with 18 bases lying between them. The CDR3 is 17 amino acids. CDR3 protein: CASKGGRGQTNTGELFF. The CDR3 DNA reads as TGTGCCAGCAAGGGGGGCAGGGGACAGACGAACACCGGGGAGCTGTTTTTT.

This clone was counted a few times. The chain carries TRBV4-2 and TRBJ2-3, with D uncertain. This CDR3 region has 13 residues. Germline CDR1 LGHNA, CDR2 YNFKEQ. Between the trimmed V and J ends, which lost 0 bases and 1 base, there was a span of 2 bases. DNA of the CDR3: TGTGCCAGCAGCCAAGAGGGCACAGATACGCAGTATTTT. Translated, it gives CASSQEGTDTQYF.